This T cell receptor (beta chain) was sequenced during a study of cytomegalovirus exposure and HLA in healthy donors. As concerns this clone: Antigen unknown.

Regarding the study as a whole: Data from an earlier analysis indicated that most TCR beta V segments were productive either about 87% or about 30% of the time. There were some public TCRs occurring in many donors, but most TCR sequences were rare.

V shed 6 bases, J shed 8 bases, and the junction held 14 bases outside the gene matches. Germline values: CDR1 SGHTA, CDR2 FQGNSA. The CDR3 totals 15 residues. 13 Jbeta primers and 60 Vbeta primers were used for the PCR. Under the authors' procedure: Later work found 65 million to 100 million unique TCR beta chains, with some 11 million shared. TCRdb keeps only in-frame clones here, not all; method: immunoSEQ multiplex PCR. V, J and clone size derive from that table, while D and trimming were established from the DNA sequence. This sample has 100,000 to 150,000 clones; just under 80% occur once, and the top ten carry 5% to 6%. Healthy individuals who donated bone marrow served as the donors.

Input material: PBMCs. The chain links TRBV7-2 to TRBJ1-1; TRBD1 aligns across 8 bases. The sequence came from a man younger than 45 in good health and CMV-seronegative. This chain's CDR3 is CASSKDRGAGLEAFF. Here the CDR3 DNA reads TGTGCCAGCAGTAAAGACAGGGGCGCGGGCCTGGAAGCTTTCTTT. The full variable domain, in which reference TRBV7-2 and TRBJ1-1 provide the parts outside the CDR3, is GAGVSQSPSNKVTEKGKDVELRCDPISGHTALYWYRQSLGQGLEFLIYFQGNSAPDKSGLPSDRFSAERTGGSVSTLTIQRTQQEDSAVYLCASSKDRGAGLEAFFGQGTRLTVV.